These 26 T cell receptor beta chains share one sample of origin, sequenced in a study of beta chain features in type 1 diabetes. As every portion of the isolated RNA was reverse transcribed, the sequencing read expressed TCRB transcripts. Libraries were prepared by immunoSEQ multiplex PCR; TCRdb keeps only in-frame clonotypes and omits some of them. The sample carries under 900,000 clones, roughly 17% recorded once. Sequenced: naive CD4+ T cells from blood. The receptors shown here come from a woman under 30 in good health.

The V gene is TRBV11-2, the J gene TRBJ2-2; 8 bases fit TRBD1. The ends lost 4 bases at V and 5 bases at J; junction bases unmatched: 3. CDR1 and CDR2 (germline): SGHAT, FQNNGV. This CDR3 is built from 14 residues. The CDR3 DNA follows: TGTGCCAGCAGCTCAGGGGGCTTGACCGGGGAGCTGTTTTTT. Protein sequence: CASSSGGLTGELFF.

There are a few counts of this clone. This chain links TRBV7-2 with TRBJ2-3; D perhaps matches TRBD1 (5 bases). Trimming removed 5 bases at V and 2 bases at J, with 17 bases between. This CDR3 has 16 residues. Germline V CDR1 and CDR2: SGHTA, FQGNSA. Here the CDR3 DNA reads TGTGCCAGCAGCGCTCAGGGAACTCAAGCCACAGATACGCAGTATTTT. It specifies CASSAQGTQATDTQYF.

The chain couples TRBV5-4 to TRBJ2-1; the match to TRBD2 covers 10 bases. Germline trimming cut 2 bases from V and 8 bases from J; bases unmatched to any gene: 4. CDR1 and CDR2 (germline): SGHNT, YYREEE (reference sequence). CDR3 length: 14 residues. The CDR3 is CASSLAGGPYEQFF. The CDR3 DNA is TGTGCCAGCAGCTTAGCGGGAGGGCCTTATGAGCAGTTCTTC.

The chain recombines TRBV7-2 with TRBJ2-5; D is unresolved. Germline CDR1 and CDR2: SGHTA and FQGNSA. The germline V and J ends were trimmed by 1 base and 2 bases, with 5 bases remaining between them. The CDR3 has 13 residues. The CDR3 loop reads CASSLVQQETQYF. DNA for the CDR3: TGTGCCAGCAGCTTAGTTCAGCAAGAGACCCAGTACTTC.

The sample holds a few counts of this clone. This chain joins TRBV20-1 and TRBJ2-7; unclear D gene. The CDR3 has 11 amino acids. CDR1 is DFQATT, CDR2 SNEGSKA, per germline (reference sequence). V lost 0 bases, J lost 10 bases, and 10 bases lay in between. In DNA, the CDR3 is TGCAGTGCTAGAGAACAGAGTGGCCAGTACTTC. This sequence encodes CSAREQSGQYF.

This rearrangement joins TRBV5-1 to TRBJ2-1; 10 bases fit TRBD1. J gave up 14 bases and V 4 bases, and 9 bases lay outside the gene matches. Germline V gives CDR1 SGHRS, CDR2 YFSETQ. The CDR3 has 13 residues. DNA of the CDR3: TGCGCCAGCAGCAGAGGGACAGGGGATTACGAGTTCTTC. This codes for CASSRGTGDYEFF. The variable domain in full, completed from reference TRBV5-1 and TRBJ2-1, reads KAGVTQTPRYLIKTRGQQVTLSCSPISGHRSVSWYQQTPGQGLQFLFEYFSETQRNKGNFPGRFSGRQFSNSRSEMNVSTLELGDSALYLCASSRGTGDYEFFGPGTRLTVL.

The chain recombines TRBV7-2 with TRBJ2-3; D gene ambiguous. Trimming removed 6 bases at V and 6 bases at J, with 13 bases between. The germline CDR1 and CDR2 sequences are SGHTA and FQGNSA. The CDR3 is made up of 13 amino acids. The CDR3 coding sequence is TGTGCCAGCAGTCCAGCCCCACAGGATACGCAGTATTTT. It yields the protein CASSPAPQDTQYF.

This clone appeared a few times. Other DNA sequences in this sample translate to the same CDR3. The V gene is TRBV5-4, the J gene TRBJ2-1; TRBD2 matches at 7 bases. V lost 2 bases, J lost 0 bases, and 2 bases stayed unmatched. CDR3 length: 15 residues. Germline CDR1 is SGHNT and CDR2 is YYREEE (reference sequence). The CDR3: CASSLGGSSYNEQFF. In DNA form, the CDR3 reads TGTGCCAGCAGCTTAGGCGGGAGCTCCTACAATGAGCAGTTCTTC.

The V call is TRBV5-6, the J call TRBJ2-7, with D unresolved. The length of the CDR3 is 14 residues. Trimming took off 3 bases at V and 2 bases at J, with 12 bases between the two ends. The germline gives CDR1 SGHDT, CDR2 YYEEEE. Here the CDR3 reads CASSSDVGPYEQYF. In DNA, the CDR3 is TGTGCCAGCAGCTCTGACGTCGGCCCCTACGAGCAGTACTTC.

The chain uses TRBV5-8 and TRBJ1-5; D is ambiguous. Germline V gene data show CDR1 as SGHTS and CDR2 as YDEGEE. V lost 0 bases and J 6 bases, leaving 13 bases between the germline ends. The CDR3 has 15 amino acids. The CDR3 here is CASSLALGKGQPQHF. CDR3 DNA: TGTGCCAGCAGCTTGGCCTTAGGGAAGGGTCAGCCCCAGCATTTT.

Details on this clone: In the same sample, other DNA sequences code for this CDR3. The rearrangement links TRBV6-5 to TRBJ1-5; D gene ambiguous. The V and J ends lost 4 bases and 2 bases respectively, with 6 bases between them. The CDR3 has 13 amino acids. Germline V gives CDR1 MNHEY, CDR2 SVGAGI. The CDR3 nucleotides are TGTGCCAGCAGTTTTGGGGGCAATCAGCCCCAGCATTTT. The encoded protein is CASSFGGNQPQHF.

This clone was found a few times. The genes are TRBV13 and TRBJ2-7; D gene uncertain. The CDR3 has 12 residues. Germline-derived CDR1 and CDR2 are PRHDT and FYEKMQ (reference sequence). Trimming cost V 3 bases and J 2 bases, with 5 bases left between them. As DNA, the CDR3 is TGTGCCAGCAGCTTTTCCGCCTACGAGCAGTACTTC. As protein: CASSFSAYEQYF.

This clone was counted a few times. V is TRBV19 and J is TRBJ1-5; possibly TRBD1 for D (5 bases). The CDR3 covers 15 residues. V lost 4 bases to trimming and J lost 6 bases, with 16 bases between them. Germline V gene sequence: CDR1 LNHDA, CDR2 SQIVND (reference sequence). The CDR3 spells CASSTGTGLVQPQHF. DNA for the CDR3: TGTGCCAGTAGTACTGGGACCGGGTTGGTTCAGCCCCAGCATTTT.

The gene calls are TRBV2 and TRBJ2-1, with D possibly TRBD2 on 6 matching bases. Trimming stripped 0 bases from V and 7 bases from J, with 10 bases between. Germline CDR1 reads SNHLY; CDR2 reads FYNNEI. This CDR3 has 14 residues. This CDR3 is CASSEADRENEQFF. The CDR3 nucleotides are TGTGCCAGCAGTGAAGCGGACCGGGAGAATGAGCAGTTCTTC.

This clone appeared a few times. The V call is TRBV9, the J call TRBJ2-5, with 7 bases lining up with TRBD2. The CDR3 is made up of 13 amino acids. V gave up 2 bases and J gave up 7 bases; unmatched junction bases: 5. CDR1 is SGDLS, CDR2 YYNGEE, per germline. This CDR3 is CASSVGSGGTQYF. The CDR3 nucleotides read TGTGCCAGCAGCGTTGGTTCGGGGGGGACCCAGTACTTC. The entire variable domain, with the rest obtained from reference TRBV9 and TRBJ2-5, is as follows: DSGVTQTPKHLITATGQRVTLRCSPRSGDLSVYWYQQSLDQGLQFLIQYYNGEERAKGNILERFSAQQFPDLHSELNLSSLELGDSALYFCASSVGSGGTQYFGPGTRLLVL.

In its sample, this clone was seen a few times. The gene calls are TRBV19 and TRBJ2-5; 12 bases are a match to TRBD2. CDR1 and CDR2 (germline): LNHDA, SQIVND (reference sequence). The CDR3 has 16 residues. V shed 8 bases and J 6 bases; nucleotides not matched to a gene: 13. CDR3 in amino acids: CASSLAGGPSPKTQYF. The CDR3 DNA follows: TGTGCCAGTTCGCTAGCGGGAGGGCCGTCACCAAAGACCCAGTACTTC.

This clone was detected ten times or more. The chain links TRBV4-3 to TRBJ2-4; D perhaps matches TRBD2 (6 bases). This CDR3 is 15 amino acids long. Germline loops: CDR1 LGHNA, CDR2 YSLEER. V lost 4 bases and J 0 bases, leaving 10 bases between the germline ends. Here the CDR3 reads CASSREALAKNIQYF. CDR3 in DNA: TGCGCCAGCAGCCGGGAGGCTCTAGCCAAAAACATTCAGTACTTC.

This clone was seen only a few times. The J gene is TRBJ2-3, the V gene TRBV9; D remains unclear. V gave up 4 bases and J gave up 3 bases, with 6 bases separating them. The CDR3 has 12 amino acids. Germline loops: CDR1 SGDLS, CDR2 YYNGEE. CDR3 in amino acids: CASSLETDTQYF. In nucleotides, the CDR3 is TGTGCCAGCAGCTTAGAGACAGATACGCAGTATTTT.

This clone came up a few times. The chain employs TRBV21-1 and TRBJ2-5; TRBD2 is the table's D call, not checked against the DNA. TRBV21-1 is assigned pseudogene status. The CDR3 contains 15 residues. CDR3 residues: CASSNSGLDQETQYF. The CDR3 nucleotides read TGTGCCAGCAGCAACTCGGGTCTCGACCAAGAGACCCAGTACTTC.

The chain carries TRBV10-3 and TRBJ2-7; no clear D gene. Trimming cost V 3 bases and J 2 bases, with 11 bases left between them. The CDR3 runs to 14 residues. The germline CDR1 and CDR2 sequences are ENHRY and SYGVKD. The CDR3 loop reads CAISEQPTPYEQYF. The CDR3 DNA sequence: TGTGCCATCAGTGAACAGCCAACGCCCTACGAGCAGTACTTC.

This clone occurred a few times. The chain couples TRBV7-9 to TRBJ2-7, with 9 positions matching TRBD1. With 5 bases clipped from V and 7 bases from J, the junction kept 12 bases outside the gene matches. The CDR3 is 15 amino acids. Germline values: CDR1 SEHNR, CDR2 FQNEAQ (reference sequence). The CDR3 loop reads CASSTEQGAFGEQYF. In DNA form, the CDR3 reads TGTGCCAGCAGCACGGAACAGGGGGCTTTTGGGGAGCAGTACTTC.

In this sample, this clone turned up a few times. The chain employs TRBV6-5 and TRBJ1-2; D uncertain. CDR1 and CDR2 from the germline V gene are MNHEY and SVGAGI. The CDR3 has 13 amino acids. Trimming took 0 bases from V and 8 from J, leaving 10 bases between them. CDR3 sequence: CASSYSRWSGYTF. The CDR3 nucleotides are TGTGCCAGCAGTTACTCGAGATGGTCAGGCTACACCTTC.

The chain employs TRBV7-3 and TRBJ2-1; no clear D gene. Germline CDR1 reads SGHTA; CDR2 reads FQGTGA. V was clipped by 4 bases and J by 5 bases, with 9 bases between them. The CDR3 runs to 13 residues. The CDR3 loop reads CASSSRWDNEQFF. The CDR3 DNA reads as TGTGCCAGCAGCTCAAGGTGGGACAATGAGCAGTTCTTC.

The chain combines TRBV4-1 with TRBJ2-1; D unresolved. Germline loops: CDR1 MGHRA, CDR2 YSYEKL. There are 16 residues in the CDR3. The V end lost 1 base, the J end lost 0 bases, and 10 bases lay between the germline ends. In nucleotides, the CDR3 is TGCGCCAGCAGCCAAGTTTTCCAACGCTCCTACAATGAGCAGTTCTTC. It encodes CASSQVFQRSYNEQFF.

This clone was counted only a few times. This chain uses TRBV6-5 with TRBJ2-1; 11 bases are shared with TRBD2. Germline lookup yields CDR1 MNHEY and CDR2 SVGAGI. V was pared by 8 bases and J by 8 bases, with 5 bases of the junction left unmatched. The CDR3 has 13 amino acids. In DNA form, the CDR3 reads TGTGCCAGCTTAGCGGGAGGGTCTGATGAGCAGTTCTTC. It yields the protein CASLAGGSDEQFF.

This clone was detected a few times. The chain employs TRBV19 and TRBJ2-3; 7 bases agree with TRBD2. Germline assignment: CDR1 LNHDA and CDR2 SQIVND (reference sequence). The CDR3 is 13 residues long. The ends lost 4 bases at V and 10 bases at J; junction bases unmatched: 8. CDR3 sequence reads: CASSKAGVPPQYF. The CDR3 nucleotides read TGTGCCAGTAGTAAGGCGGGAGTACCACCGCAGTATTTT.